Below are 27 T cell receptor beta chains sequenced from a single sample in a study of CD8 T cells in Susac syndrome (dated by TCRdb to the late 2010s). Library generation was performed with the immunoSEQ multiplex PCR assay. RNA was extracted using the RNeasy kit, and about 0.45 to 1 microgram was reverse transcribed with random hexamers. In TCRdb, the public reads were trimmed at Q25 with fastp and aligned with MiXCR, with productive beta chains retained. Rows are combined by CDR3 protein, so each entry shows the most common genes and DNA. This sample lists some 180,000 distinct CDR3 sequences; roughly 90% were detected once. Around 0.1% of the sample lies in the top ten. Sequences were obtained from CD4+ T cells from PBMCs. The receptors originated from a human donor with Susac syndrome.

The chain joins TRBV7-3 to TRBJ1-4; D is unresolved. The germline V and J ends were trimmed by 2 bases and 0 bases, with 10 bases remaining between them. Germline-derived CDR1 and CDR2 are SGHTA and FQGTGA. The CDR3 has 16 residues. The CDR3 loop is CASSLFAVATNEKLFF. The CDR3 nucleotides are TGTGCCAGCAGCTTATTCGCCGTTGCAACTAATGAAAAACTGTTTTTT.

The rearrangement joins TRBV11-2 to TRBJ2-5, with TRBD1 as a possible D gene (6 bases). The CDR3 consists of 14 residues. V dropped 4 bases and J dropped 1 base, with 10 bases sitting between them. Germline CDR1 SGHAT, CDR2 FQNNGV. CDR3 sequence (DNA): TGTGCCAGCAGCTCCAGGGGCCTCCAAGAGACCCAGTACTTC. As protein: CASSSRGLQETQYF.

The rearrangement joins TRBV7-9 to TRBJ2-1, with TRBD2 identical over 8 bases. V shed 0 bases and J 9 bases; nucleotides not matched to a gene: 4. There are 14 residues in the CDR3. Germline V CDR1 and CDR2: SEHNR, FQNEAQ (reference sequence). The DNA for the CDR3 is TGTGCCAGCAGCTTAGCAGCTAGCGGGCCTGAGCAGTTCTTC. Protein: CASSLAASGPEQFF.

CDR3 amino acids: CASSLSAGDTDTQYF. CDR3 nucleotides: TGTGCCAGCAGCTTATCTGCGGGGGACACAGATACGCAGTATTTT. V usage is TRBV7-9 and J usage is TRBJ2-3, with 7 bases that match TRBD2. The CDR3 runs to 15 residues. V lost 2 bases to trimming and J lost 2 bases; unmatched junction nucleotides: 4. CDR1 and CDR2 (germline): SEHNR, FQNEAQ (reference sequence).

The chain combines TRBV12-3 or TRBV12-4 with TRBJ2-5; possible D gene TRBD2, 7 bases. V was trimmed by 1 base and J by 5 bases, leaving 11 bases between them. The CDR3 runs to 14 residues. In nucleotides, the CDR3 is TGTGCCAGCAGTTTAGGGGGGGGCACGGAGACCCAGTACTTC. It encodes CASSLGGGTETQYF.

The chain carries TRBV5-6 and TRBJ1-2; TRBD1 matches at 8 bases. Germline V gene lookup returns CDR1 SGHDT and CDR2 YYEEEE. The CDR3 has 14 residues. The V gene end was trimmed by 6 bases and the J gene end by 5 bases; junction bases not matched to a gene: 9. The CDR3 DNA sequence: TGTGCCAGCACCCGAGGGACAGGCCTATATGGCTACACCTTC. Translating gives CASTRGTGLYGYTF.

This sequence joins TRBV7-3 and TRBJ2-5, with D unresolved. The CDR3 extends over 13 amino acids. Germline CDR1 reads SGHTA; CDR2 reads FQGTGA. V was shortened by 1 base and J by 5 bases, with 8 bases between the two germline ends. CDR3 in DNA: TGTGCCAGCAGCTTAAATCTTGGGGAGACCCAGTACTTC. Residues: CASSLNLGETQYF.

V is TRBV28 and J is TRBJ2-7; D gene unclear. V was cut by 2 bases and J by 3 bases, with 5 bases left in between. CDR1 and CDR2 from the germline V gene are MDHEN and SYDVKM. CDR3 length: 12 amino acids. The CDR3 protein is CASSLLYYEQYF. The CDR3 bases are TGTGCCAGCAGTTTACTATACTACGAGCAGTACTTC.

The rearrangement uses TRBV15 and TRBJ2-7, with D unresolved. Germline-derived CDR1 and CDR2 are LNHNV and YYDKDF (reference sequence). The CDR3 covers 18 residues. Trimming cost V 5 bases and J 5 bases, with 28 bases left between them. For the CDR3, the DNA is TGTGCCACCAGCCGAGCTAAGATAGGGCCGGCGTCACTTAACGAGCAGTACTTC. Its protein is CATSRAKIGPASLNEQYF.

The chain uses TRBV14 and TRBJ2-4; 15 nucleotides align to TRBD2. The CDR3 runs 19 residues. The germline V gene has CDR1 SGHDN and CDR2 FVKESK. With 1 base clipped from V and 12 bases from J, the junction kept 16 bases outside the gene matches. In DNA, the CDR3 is TGTGCCAGCAGCCAAGGAGGATTCGCGAAGGGACTAGCGGGGGGCCCTCAGTACTTC. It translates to CASSQGGFAKGLAGGPQYF.

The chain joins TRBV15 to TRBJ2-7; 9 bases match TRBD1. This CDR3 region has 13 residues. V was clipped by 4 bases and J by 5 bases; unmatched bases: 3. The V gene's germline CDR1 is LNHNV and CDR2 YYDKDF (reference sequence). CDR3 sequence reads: CATSTDRGNEQYF. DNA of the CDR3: TGTGCCACCAGCACGGACAGGGGAAACGAGCAGTACTTC. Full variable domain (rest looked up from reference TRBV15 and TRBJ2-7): DAMVIQNPRYQVTQFGKPVTLSCSQTLNHNVMYWYQQKSSQAPKLLFHYYDKDFNNEADTPDNFQSRRPNTSFCFLDIRSPGLGDTAMYLCATSTDRGNEQYFGPGTRLTVT.

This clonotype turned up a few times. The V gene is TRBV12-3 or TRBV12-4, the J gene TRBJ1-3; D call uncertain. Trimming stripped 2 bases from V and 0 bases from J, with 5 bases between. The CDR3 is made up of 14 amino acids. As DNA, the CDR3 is TGTGCCAGCAGTTTAACGAGCTCTGGAAACACCATATATTTT. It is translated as CASSLTSSGNTIYF.

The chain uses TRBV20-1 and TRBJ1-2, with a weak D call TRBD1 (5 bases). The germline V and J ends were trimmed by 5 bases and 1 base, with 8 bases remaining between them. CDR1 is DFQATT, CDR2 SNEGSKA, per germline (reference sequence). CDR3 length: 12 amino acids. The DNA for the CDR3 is TGCAGTGCTTTACAGGTTAACTATGGCTACACCTTC. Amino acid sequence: CSALQVNYGYTF.

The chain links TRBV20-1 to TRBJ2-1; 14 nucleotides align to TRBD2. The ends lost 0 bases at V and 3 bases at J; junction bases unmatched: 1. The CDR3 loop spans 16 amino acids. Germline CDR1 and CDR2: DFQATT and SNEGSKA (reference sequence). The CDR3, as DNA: TGCAGTGCTAGAGATGGACTAGCGGGAGGCTACAATGAGCAGTTCTTC. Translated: CSARDGLAGGYNEQFF.

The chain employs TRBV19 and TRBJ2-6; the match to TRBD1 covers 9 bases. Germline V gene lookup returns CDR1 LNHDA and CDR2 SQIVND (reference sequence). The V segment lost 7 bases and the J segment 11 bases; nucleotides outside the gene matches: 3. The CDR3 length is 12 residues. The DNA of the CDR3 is TGTGCCAGTAAGGGACAGGGAGACGTCCTGACTTTC. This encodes CASKGQGDVLTF.

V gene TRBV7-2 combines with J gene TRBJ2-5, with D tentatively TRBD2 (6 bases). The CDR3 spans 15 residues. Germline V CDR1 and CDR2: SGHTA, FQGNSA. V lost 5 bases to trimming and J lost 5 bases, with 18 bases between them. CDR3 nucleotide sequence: TGTGCCAGCAGCACCCGGGACTTGTCACGTGAGACCCAGTACTTC. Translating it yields CASSTRDLSRETQYF.

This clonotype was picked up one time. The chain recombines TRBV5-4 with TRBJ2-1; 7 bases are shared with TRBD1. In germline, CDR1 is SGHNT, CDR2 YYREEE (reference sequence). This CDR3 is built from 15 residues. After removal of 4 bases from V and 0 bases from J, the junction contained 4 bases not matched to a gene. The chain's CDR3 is CASSLTGNSYNEQFF. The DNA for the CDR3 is TGTGCCAGCAGCCTGACAGGGAACTCCTACAATGAGCAGTTCTTC.

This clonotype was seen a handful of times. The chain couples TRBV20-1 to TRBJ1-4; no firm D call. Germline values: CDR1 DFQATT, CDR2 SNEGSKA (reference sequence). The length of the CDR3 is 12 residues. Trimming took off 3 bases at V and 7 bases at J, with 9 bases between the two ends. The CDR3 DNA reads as TGCAGTGCTAGGGCCCCTGGTGAAAAACTGTTTTTT. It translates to CSARAPGEKLFF.

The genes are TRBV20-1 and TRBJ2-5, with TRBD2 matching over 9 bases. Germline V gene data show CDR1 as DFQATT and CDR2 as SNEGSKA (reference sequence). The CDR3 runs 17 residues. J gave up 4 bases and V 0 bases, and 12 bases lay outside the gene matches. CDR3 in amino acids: CSARDQRIAGARETQYF. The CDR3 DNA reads TGCAGTGCTAGAGACCAGAGAATAGCGGGAGCTCGAGAGACCCAGTACTTC.

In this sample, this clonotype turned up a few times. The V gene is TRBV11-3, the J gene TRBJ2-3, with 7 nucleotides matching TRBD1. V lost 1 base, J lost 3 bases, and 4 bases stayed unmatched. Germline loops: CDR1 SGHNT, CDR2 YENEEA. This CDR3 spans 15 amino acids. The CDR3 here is CASSLGAQGTDTQYF. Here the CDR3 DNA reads TGTGCCAGCAGCTTAGGTGCACAGGGGACAGATACGCAGTATTTT.

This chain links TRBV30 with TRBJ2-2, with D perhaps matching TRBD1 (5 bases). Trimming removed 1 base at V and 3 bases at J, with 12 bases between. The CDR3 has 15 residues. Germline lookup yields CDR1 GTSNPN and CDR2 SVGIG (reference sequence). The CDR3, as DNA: TGTGCCTGGAGTGATGCAGGGTGGTACACCGGGGAGCTGTTTTTT. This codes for CAWSDAGWYTGELFF.

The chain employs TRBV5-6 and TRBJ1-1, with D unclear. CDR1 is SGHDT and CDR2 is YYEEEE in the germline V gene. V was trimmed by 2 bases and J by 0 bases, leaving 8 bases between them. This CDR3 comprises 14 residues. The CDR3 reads CASSFRALNTEAFF. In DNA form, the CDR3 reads TGTGCCAGCAGCTTCCGGGCACTGAACACTGAAGCTTTCTTT.

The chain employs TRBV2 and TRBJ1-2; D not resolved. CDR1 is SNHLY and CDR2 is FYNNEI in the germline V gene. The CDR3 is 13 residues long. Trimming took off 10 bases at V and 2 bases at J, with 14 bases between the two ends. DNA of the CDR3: TGTGCCAATCCCCTCGGGGAAAACTATGGCTACACCTTC. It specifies CANPLGENYGYTF.

The CDR3 is CASLGVVPTRSTDTQYF. DNA of the CDR3: TGTGCCAGCCTCGGGGTCGTTCCGACCCGTAGCACAGATACGCAGTATTTT. The chain links TRBV28 to TRBJ2-3, with D possibly TRBD2 on 5 matching bases. The CDR3 is 17 residues long. V was pared by 8 bases and J by 0 bases, with 21 bases between. Germline loops: CDR1 MDHEN, CDR2 SYDVKM.

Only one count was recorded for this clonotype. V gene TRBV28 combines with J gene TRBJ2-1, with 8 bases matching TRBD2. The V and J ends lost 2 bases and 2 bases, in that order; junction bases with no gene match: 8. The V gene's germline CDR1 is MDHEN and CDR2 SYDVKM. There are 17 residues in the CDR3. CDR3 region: CASSLTAGAGAYNEQFF. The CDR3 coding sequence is TGTGCCAGCAGTTTAACCGCCGGAGCGGGAGCCTACAATGAGCAGTTCTTC.

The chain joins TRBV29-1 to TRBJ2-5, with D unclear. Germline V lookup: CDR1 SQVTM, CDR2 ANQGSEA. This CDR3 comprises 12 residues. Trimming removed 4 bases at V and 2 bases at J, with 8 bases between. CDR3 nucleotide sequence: TGCAGCGTTGGATCGCCACAAGAGACCCAGTACTTC. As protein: CSVGSPQETQYF.

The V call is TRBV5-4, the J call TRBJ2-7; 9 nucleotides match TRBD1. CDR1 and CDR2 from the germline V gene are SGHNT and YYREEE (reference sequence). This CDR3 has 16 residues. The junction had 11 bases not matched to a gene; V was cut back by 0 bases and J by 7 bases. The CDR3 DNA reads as TGTGCCAGCAGCTTGGCGGGACAGGGCGTCTTTCGGGAGCAGTACTTC. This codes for CASSLAGQGVFREQYF.